The clone carrying this T cell receptor (beta chain) was seen a few times. Its antigen is not known. The source of the sample is a study of follicular helper T cells after annual influenza vaccination. Study-wide findings and caveats: Change in circulating plasmablasts correlated with ICOS+CD38+ cTfh clonality change.

Time point noted: 2013-2014 season, 7 days after vaccination. Donors were community-dwelling with no influenza vaccine in the prior 6 months. ICOS+CD38+ and ICOS-CD38- fractions were sorted from non-naive CD4+CXCR5+PD-1+ cells. Survey level resolution was used for TCRB sequencing. Using immunoSEQ multiplex PCR, the repertoire was profiled, and TCRdb retains in-frame clones only, with some absent. The table shows 720 or so clones, with approximately 71% occurring only once. Germline CDR1 reads LGHNA; CDR2 reads YNFKEQ. This CDR3 has 15 amino acids. Trimming removed 2 bases from V and 6 bases from J; junction bases left unmatched: 5.

The receptor was isolated from an adult who received the influenza vaccine. The V gene is TRBV4-2, the J gene TRBJ2-2; the match to TRBD1 covers 8 bases. The sequencing used CXCR5+ CD38+ circulating T follicular helper cells from blood, collected 7 days after influenza vaccination. As for subset: circulating Tfh, non-naive CD4+CXCR5+PD-1+ (ICOS+CD38+ or ICOS-CD38-). CDR3 nucleotides: TGTGCCAGCAGCCAACCTTCAGGGGGCCCCGGGGAGCTGTTTTTT. Translated, it gives CASSQPSGGPGELFF.